These 8 T cell receptor beta chains were sequenced from one sample in a study of CD8 T cells in Susac syndrome. cDNA came from roughly 0.47 to 1 ug RNA primed by random hexamers. TCRdb re-derived calls from the immunoSEQ multiplex PCR reads in MiXCR, one entry per CDR3 protein. The table shows fewer than 250,000 distinct CDR3 sequences, with over 85% occurring only once. Sequenced: CD4+ T cells from PBMCs. These receptors were taken from a human donor in good health.

This chain uses TRBV7-8 with TRBJ2-1, with 7 nucleotides matching TRBD2. Trimming removed 3 bases from V and 8 bases from J; junction bases left unmatched: 13. The CDR3 loop spans 16 amino acids. CDR1 and CDR2 (germline): SGHVS, FQNEAQ. Here the CDR3 reads CASSFASGGTFDEQFF. The CDR3 DNA follows: TGTGCCAGCAGCTTTGCCTCCGGGGGGACTTTCGATGAGCAGTTCTTC.

This clonotype occurred once. The gene calls are TRBV5-1 and TRBJ2-7, with 10 bases that match TRBD2. CDR3 length: 16 amino acids. Trimming removed 0 bases from V and 1 base from J; junction bases left unmatched: 4. Looked up from germline, CDR1 is SGHRS and CDR2 is YFSETQ. Here the CDR3 DNA reads TGCGCCAGCAGCTTGGATCCTAGCGGGGGTTCCTACGAGCAGTACGTC. It is translated as CASSLDPSGGSYEQYV.

V gene TRBV12-3 or TRBV12-4 combines with J gene TRBJ2-6; D gene uncertain. The CDR3 loop spans 16 amino acids. Trimming took off 2 bases at V and 0 bases at J, with 8 bases between the two ends. The CDR3 protein is CASSLSQLSGANVLTF. In nucleotides, the CDR3 is TGTGCCAGCAGTTTAAGCCAGCTCTCTGGGGCCAACGTCCTGACTTTC.

The chain carries TRBV6-2 or TRBV6-3 and TRBJ2-3; tentative D call: TRBD1 (5 bases). With 5 bases removed from V and 10 bases from J, the gap between germline ends came to 13 bases. The CDR3 sequence is 12 residues long. Germline values: CDR1 MNHEY, CDR2 SVGEGT. CDR3 nucleotides: TGTGCCAGCAGTGACCCTCGCAGGGCGCAGTATTTT. It translates to CASSDPRRAQYF.

V gene TRBV28 combines with J gene TRBJ2-7; TRBD2 agrees at 12 bases. The CDR3 totals 16 residues. In germline, CDR1 is MDHEN, CDR2 SYDVKM. Germline trimming cut 5 bases from V and 1 base from J; bases unmatched to any gene: 6. CDR3 residues: CASSTPGLAGSYEQYV. The DNA of the CDR3 is TGTGCCAGCAGTACCCCGGGACTAGCGGGTTCCTACGAGCAGTACGTC.

The V call is TRBV5-6, the J call TRBJ1-2; 11 nucleotides line up with TRBD1. V was clipped by 4 bases and J by 7 bases; unmatched bases: 9. There are 15 residues in the CDR3. The germline gives CDR1 SGHDT, CDR2 YYEEEE. The CDR3 region has the DNA TGTGCCAGCAGCGCGACCGGACAGGGGGCGGGTGGCTACACCTTC. It specifies CASSATGQGAGGYTF.

The chain links TRBV4-2 to TRBJ2-3; D is unresolved. CDR1 is LGHNA and CDR2 is YNFKEQ in the germline V gene. CDR3 length: 17 amino acids. The ends were cut back, 0 bases at V and 5 bases at J, with 18 bases in the middle. The DNA for the CDR3 is TGTGCCAGCAGCCAAGATCGAGTCACCGCCCTGAGAGATACGCAGTATTTT. As protein: CASSQDRVTALRDTQYF.

The chain is built from TRBV5-1 and TRBJ2-7, with a weak D call TRBD2 (7 bases). The CDR3 sequence is 15 residues long. Germline CDR1 is SGHRS and CDR2 is YFSETQ. V was cut by 0 bases and J by 2 bases, with 12 bases left in between. For the CDR3, the DNA is TGCGCCAGCAGCTTGGGTGGCGGGGGCACCTACGAGCAGTACTTC. Protein product: CASSLGGGGTYEQYF.